These 26 T cell receptor beta chains originate from one sample sequenced in a study of T cells in Graves' hyperthyroidism and ophthalmopathy. Using RNA transcripts as the source, TCR beta CDR3 regions were amplified. TCR CDR3 regions were first amplified by RT-PCR with HTBI primers. TCRdb reprocessed the multiplex PCR reads with MiXCR, giving one entry per CDR3 protein. The sample includes hundreds of thousands of distinct CDR3 sequences, 14% seen only once; the top ten take approximately 13%. Sequencing input: blood. These receptors were taken from a woman between 35 and 50 years old with Graves' hyperthyroidism.

The chain combines TRBV7-2 with TRBJ2-5, with 12 bases that match TRBD2. CDR3 length: 15 residues. V lost 4 bases to trimming and J lost 7 bases; unmatched junction nucleotides: 7. Germline CDR1 and CDR2: SGHTA and FQGNSA. The CDR3 region has the DNA TGTGCCAGCAGCTCCGGGACTAGCGGGTCGGGGACCCAGTACTTC. It is translated as CASSSGTSGSGTQYF.

The gene calls are TRBV20-1 and TRBJ2-3, with 12 bases lining up with TRBD2. The CDR3 loop spans 18 amino acids. The J segment lost 0 bases and the V segment lost 0 bases, leaving 7 bases of the junction unmatched. Looked up from germline, CDR1 is DFQATT and CDR2 is SNEGSKA (reference sequence). The CDR3 region has the DNA TGCAGTGCTAGAGATTCCTCGGGGACTAGCGGGAGCACAGATACGCAGTATTTT. It translates to CSARDSSGTSGSTDTQYF.

At least ten counts were recorded for this clonotype. The gene calls are TRBV11-3 and TRBJ2-7, with D possibly matching TRBD2 (5 bases). The CDR3 covers 15 residues. The germline V gene has CDR1 SGHNT and CDR2 YENEEA. V was cut by 5 bases and J by 2 bases, with 16 bases left in between. CDR3 sequence reads: CASSERPPRAYEQYF. The DNA of the CDR3 is TGTGCCAGCAGCGAACGTCCCCCGCGGGCCTACGAGCAGTACTTC.

This clonotype has a count of ten or more. This chain links TRBV11-2 with TRBJ2-5; possible D gene TRBD1, 6 bases. The CDR3 is 15 residues long. Looked up from germline, CDR1 is SGHAT and CDR2 is FQNNGV. Trimming stripped 4 bases from V and 5 bases from J, with 17 bases between. CDR3 sequence reads: CASSSGQTTMETQYF. The CDR3 nucleotides are TGTGCCAGCAGCTCTGGACAGACTACAATGGAGACCCAGTACTTC.

This clonotype was counted at least ten times. V is TRBV5-1 and J is TRBJ1-2, with 9 positions matching TRBD1. Germline V gene data show CDR1 as SGHRS and CDR2 as YFSETQ. Losses at the gene ends were 5 bases for V and 1 base for J; bases not matched to a gene: 9. The CDR3 sequence is 16 residues long. The CDR3 bases are TGCGCCAGCAGTCTCGGGACAGGGTACAATAACTATGGCTACACCTTC. Protein: CASSLGTGYNNYGYTF.

The rearrangement links TRBV7-3 to TRBJ2-5; 8 bases match TRBD2. Unmatched junction bases numbered 10, after V lost 2 bases and J lost 5 bases. CDR1 SGHTA and CDR2 FQGTGA come from the germline V gene. This CDR3 is built from 16 residues. DNA for the CDR3: TGTGCCAGCAGCTTACTCCCGGGAGGGCCCGGGGAGACCCAGTACTTC. It translates to CASSLLPGGPGETQYF. The complete variable domain, with remaining parts taken from reference TRBV7-3 and TRBJ2-5, reads GAGVSQTPSNKVTEKGKYVELRCDPISGHTALYWYRQSLGQGPEFLIYFQGTGAADDSGLPNDRFFAVRPEGSVSTLKIQRTERGDSAVYLCASSLLPGGPGETQYFGPGTRLLVL.

This clonotype was detected many times. The CDR3 loop reads CASSLAQVEQFF. The CDR3 DNA sequence: TGCGCCAGCAGCTTGGCCCAGGTTGAGCAGTTCTTC. V and J are TRBV5-1 and TRBJ2-1; D is unclear. The germline gives CDR1 SGHRS, CDR2 YFSETQ. CDR3 length equals 12 residues. V lost 0 bases to trimming and J lost 9 bases, with 7 bases between them.

There are many counts of this clonotype. The chain combines TRBV20-1 with TRBJ2-1; D perhaps matches TRBD1 (6 bases). The germline V gene encodes CDR1 DFQATT and CDR2 SNEGSKA (reference sequence). The ends were cut back, 4 bases at V and 4 bases at J, with 17 bases in the middle. The length of the CDR3 is 15 residues. The CDR3 DNA sequence: TGCAGTGCTACGGACAGAGAACGACTTTACAATGAGCAGTTCTTC. As protein: CSATDRERLYNEQFF.

The table lists this clonotype with a few counts. The rearrangement links TRBV3-1 to TRBJ2-7, with TRBD1 identical over 7 bases. V gave up 4 bases and J gave up 6 bases; unmatched junction bases: 9. CDR3 length equals 14 residues. The germline CDR1 and CDR2 sequences are LGHDT and YNNKEL (reference sequence). CDR3 region: CASSRADRVGEQYF. CDR3 DNA: TGTGCCAGCAGCCGAGCTGACAGGGTGGGCGAGCAGTACTTC.

There are a few counts of this clonotype. A much larger clone differs by one base, so this may be a read error. The chain joins TRBV11-2 to TRBJ2-7; 7 bases map to TRBD2. V was pared by 0 bases and J by 3 bases, with 2 bases of the junction left unmatched. This CDR3 region has 14 residues. CDR1 and CDR2 (germline): SGHAT, FQNNGV. CDR3 bases: TGTGCCAGCAGCTTAGAGGGAGGGCGCTACGAGCAGTACTTC. Translation gives CASSLEGGRYEQYF.

CDR3 amino acids: CSARKDTQYF. In nucleotides, the CDR3 is TGCAGTGCGCGTAAGGATACGCAGTATTTT. The chain couples TRBV20-1 to TRBJ2-3; no clear D gene. V was cut by 6 bases and J by 6 bases, with 7 bases left in between. The CDR3 covers 10 residues. CDR1 and CDR2 (germline): DFQATT, SNEGSKA (reference sequence).

This clonotype was observed at least ten times. This chain's CDR3 is CASKGADAGAYNEQFF. CDR3 bases: TGTGCCAGCAAGGGGGCCGATGCGGGGGCCTACAATGAGCAGTTCTTC. The chain recombines TRBV2 with TRBJ2-1; perhaps D is TRBD1 or TRBD2 (7 bases each). Trimming pared 7 bases from V and 2 bases from J, leaving 18 bases between. CDR1 SNHLY and CDR2 FYNNEI come from the germline V gene. The CDR3 has 16 residues.

This clonotype appeared many times. The chain recombines TRBV7-8 with TRBJ1-4; 9 nucleotides agree with TRBD1. Germline CDR1 SGHVS, CDR2 FQNEAQ. The trim removed 5 bases at V and 7 bases at J, leaving 5 bases unmatched. There are 14 residues in the CDR3. CDR3 coding DNA: TGTGCCAGCAGCCCATCGGACAGGGGTGAAAAACTGTTTTTT. As protein: CASSPSDRGEKLFF.

In this sample, this clonotype turned up many times. J is TRBJ2-5 and V is TRBV5-1; no reliable D call. CDR3 length: 11 amino acids. Deletions cut 4 bases from V and 3 bases from J, with 4 bases between. Germline V gene data show CDR1 as SGHRS and CDR2 as YFSETQ. Here the CDR3 DNA reads TGCGCCAGCAGCGTAGAAGAGACCCAGTACTTC. Residues: CASSVEETQYF.

This clonotype showed up many times. This chain links TRBV28 with TRBJ1-5; 10 positions match TRBD1. Germline-derived CDR1 and CDR2 are MDHEN and SYDVKM. J lost 5 bases, V lost 5 bases, and 6 bases had no gene match. CDR3 size: 15 residues. CDR3 protein: CASSLGQGVDQPQHF. The CDR3 coding sequence is TGTGCCAGCAGTCTTGGACAGGGGGTGGATCAGCCCCAGCATTTT.

This clonotype has ten or more counts. The CDR3: CASSGWASTDTQYF. The CDR3 DNA reads TGTGCCAGCAGCGGGTGGGCTAGCACAGATACGCAGTATTTT. The chain has TRBV7-8 and TRBJ2-3; no reliable D call. Germline CDR1 and CDR2: SGHVS and FQNEAQ. The V end lost 5 bases, the J end lost 0 bases, and 9 bases lay between the germline ends. The CDR3 totals 14 residues. The complete variable domain, with remaining parts taken from reference TRBV7-8 and TRBJ2-3, reads GAGVSQSPRYKVAKRGQDVALRCDPISGHVSLFWYQQALGQGPEFLTYFQNEAQLDKSGLPSDRFFAERPEGSVSTLKIQRTQQEDSAVYLCASSGWASTDTQYFGPGTRLTVL.

This clonotype showed up many times. CDR3 in amino acids: CASSPLDRNYEQYF. CDR3 in DNA: TGTGCCAGCAGCCCTTTGGACAGAAACTACGAGCAGTACTTC. The rearrangement links TRBV3-1 to TRBJ2-7; D may be TRBD1 (6 bases). The CDR3 totals 14 residues. The germline gives CDR1 LGHDT, CDR2 YNNKEL (reference sequence). The V and J ends lost 4 bases and 3 bases respectively, with 13 bases between them.

Many counts were recorded for this clonotype. CDR3 sequence reads: CASSTDRDNYEQYF. CDR3 DNA: TGTGCCAGCAGCACAGACAGGGACAACTACGAGCAGTACTTC. The J gene is TRBJ2-7, the V gene TRBV7-8; 7 bases match TRBD1. Germline-derived CDR1 and CDR2 are SGHVS and FQNEAQ. CDR3 length: 14 residues. V trimming: 5 bases; J trimming: 3 bases; junction bases outside the gene matches: 7. The full variable domain, with the rest looked up from reference TRBV7-8 and TRBJ2-7, is GAGVSQSPRYKVAKRGQDVALRCDPISGHVSLFWYQQALGQGPEFLTYFQNEAQLDKSGLPSDRFFAERPEGSVSTLKIQRTQQEDSAVYLCASSTDRDNYEQYFGPGTRLTVT.

This clonotype was seen at least ten times. The chain links TRBV30 to TRBJ2-7; D remains ambiguous. Germline CDR1 reads GTSNPN; CDR2 reads SVGIG (reference sequence). Trimming cost V 2 bases and J 3 bases, with 11 bases left between them. The CDR3 spans 13 residues. In nucleotides, the CDR3 is TGTGCCTGGAGTCACAGCGCTAACTACGAGCAGTACTTC. Translation: CAWSHSANYEQYF. The whole variable domain, remainder taken from reference TRBV30 and TRBJ2-7, is SQTIHQWPATLVQPVGSPLSLECTVEGTSNPNLYWYRQAAGRGLQLLFYSVGIGQISSEVPQNLSASRPQDRQFILSSKKLLLSDSGFYLCAWSHSANYEQYFGPGTRLTVT.

In its sample, this clonotype was seen many times. The chain is built from TRBV12-3 or TRBV12-4 and TRBJ1-2; D is uncertain. Trimming took 2 bases from V and 8 from J, leaving 12 bases between them. The CDR3 consists of 13 residues. CDR3: CASSLRAGEGYTF. DNA of the CDR3: TGTGCCAGCAGTTTACGGGCCGGGGAAGGCTACACCTTC.

V and J are TRBV20-1 and TRBJ2-3; D could derive from TRBD1 or TRBD2 (6 bases each). This CDR3 spans 15 amino acids. Germline V gives CDR1 DFQATT, CDR2 SNEGSKA (reference sequence). The V end was cut by 2 bases, the J end by 6 bases, with 18 bases between. As DNA, the CDR3 is TGCAGTGCTAGACACTGGGGGGCGATAGGGGATACGCAGTATTTT. It is translated as CSARHWGAIGDTQYF.

Ten or more counts support this clonotype. This chain connects TRBV2 to TRBJ2-7; the D is unclear. Trimming left V 1 base short and J 7 bases short, with 5 bases between. The CDR3 totals 11 residues. Germline V gene sequence: CDR1 SNHLY, CDR2 FYNNEI. CDR3 residues: CASSEVVEQYF. The CDR3 nucleotides are TGTGCCAGCAGTGAAGTTGTGGAGCAGTACTTC.

In this sample, this clonotype turned up a few times. V gene TRBV10-3 combines with J gene TRBJ2-7, with D possibly matching TRBD1 (5 bases). V shed 6 bases and J shed 2 bases, with 14 bases lying between them. CDR1 and CDR2 (germline): ENHRY, SYGVKD. There are 14 residues in the CDR3. CDR3 nucleotides: TGTGCCATCAGACCCACAGGAACTCCCTACGAGCAGTACTTC. It specifies CAIRPTGTPYEQYF.

This clonotype was picked up many times. V and J are TRBV27 and TRBJ1-1; weak D call: TRBD1 (5 bases). V lost 3 bases and J lost 5, with 16 bases in between. The germline V gene encodes CDR1 MNHEY and CDR2 SMNVEV (reference sequence). CDR3 length: 15 residues. In nucleotides, the CDR3 is TGTGCCAGCAGTTTGGGGCAGGGTTTTAGAACTGAAGCTTTCTTT. Translation: CASSLGQGFRTEAFF.

There are a few counts of this clonotype. A much larger clone differs by one base, so this may be a read error. V gene TRBV7-2 combines with J gene TRBJ2-3; 8 nucleotides line up with TRBD2. The CDR3 has 16 residues. In germline, CDR1 is SGHTA, CDR2 FQGNSA. J gave up 4 bases and V 4 bases, and 10 bases lay outside the gene matches. The chain's CDR3 is CASSSKLAVSPDTQYF. Here the CDR3 DNA reads TGTGCCAGCAGCTCAAAACTAGCGGTGAGCCCAGATACGCAGTATTTT.

The V call is TRBV11-2, the J call TRBJ1-1; 7 nucleotides match TRBD1. Germline CDR1 reads SGHAT; CDR2 reads FQNNGV. V shed 2 bases, J shed 6 bases, and the junction held 6 bases outside the gene matches. The CDR3 consists of 14 residues. The CDR3 spells CASSLQGQGAEAFF. The CDR3 bases are TGTGCCAGCAGCTTACAGGGGCAGGGGGCTGAAGCTTTCTTT.